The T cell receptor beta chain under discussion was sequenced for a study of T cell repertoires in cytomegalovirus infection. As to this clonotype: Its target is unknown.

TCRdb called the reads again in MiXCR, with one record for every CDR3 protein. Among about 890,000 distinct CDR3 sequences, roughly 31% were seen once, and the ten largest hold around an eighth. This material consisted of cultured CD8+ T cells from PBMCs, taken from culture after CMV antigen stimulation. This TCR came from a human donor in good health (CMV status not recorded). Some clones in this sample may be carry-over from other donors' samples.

Here the CDR3 DNA reads TGTGCCAGCAGTTCCTACAGGTACCGAGAGACCCAGTACTTC. Amino acids: CASSSYRYRETQYF. The rearrangement links TRBV6-6 to TRBJ2-5, with TRBD1 as a possible D gene (5 bases). With 4 bases removed from V and 4 bases from J, the gap between germline ends came to 13 bases. The CDR3 runs to 14 residues. The germline V gene encodes CDR1 MNHNY and CDR2 SVGAGI (reference sequence).